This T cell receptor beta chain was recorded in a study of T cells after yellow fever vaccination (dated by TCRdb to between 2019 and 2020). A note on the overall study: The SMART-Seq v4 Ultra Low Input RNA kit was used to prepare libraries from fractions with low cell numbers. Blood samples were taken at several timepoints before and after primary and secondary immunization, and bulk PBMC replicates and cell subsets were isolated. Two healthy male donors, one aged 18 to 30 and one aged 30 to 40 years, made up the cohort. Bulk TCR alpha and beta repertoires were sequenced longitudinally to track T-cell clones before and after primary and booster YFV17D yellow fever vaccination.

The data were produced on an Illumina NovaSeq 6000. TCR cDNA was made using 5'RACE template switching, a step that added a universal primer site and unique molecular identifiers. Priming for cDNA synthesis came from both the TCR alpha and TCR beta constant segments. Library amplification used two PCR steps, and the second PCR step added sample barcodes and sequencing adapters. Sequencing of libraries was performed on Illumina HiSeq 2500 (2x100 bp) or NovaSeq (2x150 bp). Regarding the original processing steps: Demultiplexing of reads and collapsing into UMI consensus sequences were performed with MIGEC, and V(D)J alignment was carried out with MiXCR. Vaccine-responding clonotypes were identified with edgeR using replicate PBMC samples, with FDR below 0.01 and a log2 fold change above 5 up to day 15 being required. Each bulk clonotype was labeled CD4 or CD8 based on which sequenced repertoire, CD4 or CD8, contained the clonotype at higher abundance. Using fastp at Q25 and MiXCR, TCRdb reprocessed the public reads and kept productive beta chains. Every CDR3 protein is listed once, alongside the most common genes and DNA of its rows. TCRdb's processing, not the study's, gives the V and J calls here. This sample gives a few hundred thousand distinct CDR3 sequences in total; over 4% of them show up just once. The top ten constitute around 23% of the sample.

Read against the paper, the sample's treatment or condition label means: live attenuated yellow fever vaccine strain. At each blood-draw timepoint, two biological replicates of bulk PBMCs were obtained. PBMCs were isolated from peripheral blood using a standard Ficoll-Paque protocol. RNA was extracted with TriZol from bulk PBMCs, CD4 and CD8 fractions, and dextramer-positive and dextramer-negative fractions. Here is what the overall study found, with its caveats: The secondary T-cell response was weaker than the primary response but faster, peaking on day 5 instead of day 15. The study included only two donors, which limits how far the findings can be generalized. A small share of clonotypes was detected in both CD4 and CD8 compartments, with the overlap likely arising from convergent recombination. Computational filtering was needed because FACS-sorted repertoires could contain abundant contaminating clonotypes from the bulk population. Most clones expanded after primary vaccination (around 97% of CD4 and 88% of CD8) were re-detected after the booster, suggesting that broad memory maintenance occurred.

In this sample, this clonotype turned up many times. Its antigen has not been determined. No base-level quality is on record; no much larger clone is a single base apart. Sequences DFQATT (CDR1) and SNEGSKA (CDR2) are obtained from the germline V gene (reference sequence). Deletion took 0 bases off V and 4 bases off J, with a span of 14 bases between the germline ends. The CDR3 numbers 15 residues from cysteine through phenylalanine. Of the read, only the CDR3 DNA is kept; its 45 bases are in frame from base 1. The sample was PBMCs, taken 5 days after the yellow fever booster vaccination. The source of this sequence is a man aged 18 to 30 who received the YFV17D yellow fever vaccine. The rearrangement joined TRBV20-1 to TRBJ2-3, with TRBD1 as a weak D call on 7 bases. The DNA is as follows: TGCAGTGCTAGAGATGGGCCCAGGGGGGCAGATACGCAGTATTTT. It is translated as CSARDGPRGADTQYF.